This T cell receptor beta chain appears in the sequencing data of a study of control samples from healthy donors and cancer patients. This clone is a singleton in its sample. V shed 0 bases and J shed 1 base, with 3 bases lying between them. Germline V gene data show CDR1 as KGHSH and CDR2 as LQKENI. The CDR3 sequence is 13 residues long. Here immunoSEQ multiplex PCR was the method, and the copy in TCRdb shows in-frame clones only, minus some. The sample holds more than 95,000 clones, 80% to 95% seen once. The V call is TRBV18, the J call TRBJ2-5, with D unclear. Sequencing input: PBMCs. The sequence was obtained from a man older than 75 with head and neck cancer. The CDR3 spells CASSPPLQETQYF. The CDR3 DNA is TGTGCCAGCTCACCACCCCTCCAAGAGACCCAGTACTTC.